One and the same sample provided the 30 T cell receptor beta chains below, sequenced in a study of vaccination and CD4 T cells after COVID-19. Specified treatment: approximately nine-day PBMC culture with coronavirus spike peptide pools or control peptides (ViraFEST assay). Antigen specificity for these receptors is unknown. The Oncomine TCR Beta short-read assay sequenced DNA from cultured CD4+ T cells. TCRdb recomputed calls from the PCR reads with MiXCR, one row per CDR3 protein. The sample yields some 14,000 distinct CDR3 sequences, roughly 53% seen once. Sequencing was performed on CD4+ T cells from blood, cultured in vitro. The receptors derive from a human donor who had recovered from COVID-19.

This chain connects TRBV4-1 to TRBJ1-5, with unresolved D. The CDR3 has 16 amino acids. CDR1 is MGHRA, CDR2 YSYEKL, per germline. V lost 0 bases and J lost 1, with 10 bases in between. The CDR3 sequence is CASSQEWGLSNQPQHF. CDR3 nucleotides: TGCGCCAGCAGCCAAGAATGGGGATTAAGCAATCAGCCCCAGCATTTT.

The V and J genes are TRBV6-1 and TRBJ2-3, with a tentative D call TRBD1 (5 bases). CDR3 length: 14 amino acids. Germline-derived CDR1 and CDR2 are MNHNS and SASEGT. V dropped 7 bases and J dropped 5 bases, with 16 bases sitting between them. Written as DNA, the CDR3 is TGTGCCAGCAAAATAAGGGGTGGAAGAGATACGCAGTATTTT. Translated, it gives CASKIRGGRDTQYF.

This rearrangement joins TRBV2 to TRBJ1-6; D unclear. Trimming pared 8 bases from V and 6 bases from J, leaving 17 bases between. The CDR3 is 15 residues long. Germline V gives CDR1 SNHLY, CDR2 FYNNEI. CDR3 sequence: CASCPTKVTNSPLHF. CDR3 bases: TGTGCCAGCTGCCCTACCAAGGTCACTAATTCACCCCTCCACTTT. The variable domain in full, with the rest retrieved from reference TRBV2 and TRBJ1-6, is EPEVTQTPSHQVTQMGQEVILRCVPISNHLYFYWYRQILGQKVEFLVSFYNNEISEKSEIFDDQFSVERPDGSNFTLKIRSTKLEDSAMYFCASCPTKVTNSPLHFGNGTRLTVT.

This clonotype was picked up a small number of times. The V and J genes are TRBV20-1 and TRBJ1-5; D possibly corresponds to TRBD1 (6 bases). Germline V gives CDR1 DFQATT, CDR2 SNEGSKA (reference sequence). CDR3 size: 14 residues. V was shortened by 1 base and J by 4 bases, with 11 bases between the two germline ends. In nucleotides, the CDR3 is TGCAGTGCTAGAGGGGGGCAACCTAATCAGCCCCAGCATTTT. Its protein is CSARGGQPNQPQHF.

The gene calls are TRBV11-2 and TRBJ2-2, with 7 positions matching TRBD2. V trimming: 0 bases; J trimming: 3 bases; junction bases outside the gene matches: 4. Germline values: CDR1 SGHAT, CDR2 FQNNGV. CDR3 length: 16 amino acids. Here the CDR3 DNA reads TGTGCCAGCAGCTTAGACCTAGCGGCTTACACCGGGGAGCTGTTTTTT. This sequence encodes CASSLDLAAYTGELFF.

V and J are TRBV30 and TRBJ2-7; 8 nucleotides agree with TRBD2. The CDR3 length is 15 residues. With 0 bases clipped from V and 6 bases from J, the junction kept 10 bases outside the gene matches. CDR1 GTSNPN and CDR2 SVGIG come from the germline V gene (reference sequence). The CDR3 DNA reads as TGTGCCTGGAGTGTATCGGCGGGAGGCCCTGGCGAGCAGTACTTC. This sequence encodes CAWSVSAGGPGEQYF.

The chain carries TRBV11-3 and TRBJ2-2, with 14 nucleotides matching TRBD2. J was trimmed by 7 bases and V by 4 bases; bases with no gene match: 11. This CDR3 region has 18 residues. Germline V gives CDR1 SGHNT, CDR2 YENEEA. In DNA, the CDR3 is TGTGCCAGCAGCTCTCACTTCGGGACTAGCGGGAGTGGCGGGGAGCTGTTTTTT. Translating gives CASSSHFGTSGSGGELFF.

The table lists this clonotype with a few counts. The chain has TRBV20-1 and TRBJ2-5, with D possibly being TRBD1 or TRBD2 (5 bases each). In germline, CDR1 is DFQATT, CDR2 SNEGSKA (reference sequence). The CDR3 loop spans 15 amino acids. CDR3 loop: CRVLRDLHSRETQYF. CDR3 coding DNA: TGCAGAGTCCTTCGGGACCTCCATTCGAGAGAGACCCAGTACTTC.

This clonotype was counted between two and nine times. The chain employs TRBV6-1 and TRBJ1-2; D remains unclear. The CDR3 totals 13 residues. With 6 bases removed from V and 3 bases from J, the gap between germline ends came to 11 bases. Per the germline V gene, CDR1 is MNHNS and CDR2 is SASEGT. The CDR3 DNA sequence: TGTGCCAGCAGCAAGACCGGTGACTATGGCTACACCTTC. It specifies CASSKTGDYGYTF.

The chain carries TRBV12-3 or TRBV12-4 and TRBJ1-1; weak D call: TRBD1 (5 bases). V was shortened by 6 bases and J by 1 base, with 12 bases between the two germline ends. The CDR3 consists of 14 residues. The CDR3 DNA reads as TGTGCCAGCAGGGTCGACGGGGCGAACACTGAAGCTTTCTTT. The encoded protein is CASRVDGANTEAFF.

This clonotype was counted a few times. The chain couples TRBV2 to TRBJ2-4; perhaps D is TRBD1 or TRBD2 (6 bases each). V was cut by 8 bases and J by 0 bases, with 17 bases left in between. This CDR3 is 16 amino acids long. The germline CDR1 and CDR2 sequences are SNHLY and FYNNEI. CDR3 amino acids: CASGTAGAQAKNIQYF. The CDR3 nucleotides are TGTGCCAGCGGGACTGCAGGGGCACAAGCCAAAAACATTCAGTACTTC.

J is TRBJ2-3 and V is TRBV20-1; TRBD1 aligns across 8 bases. Looked up from germline, CDR1 is DFQATT and CDR2 is SNEGSKA (reference sequence). The CDR3 contains 14 residues. CDR3: CSALGGQGTDTQYF. CDR3 bases: TGCAGCGCGCTCGGGGGACAGGGCACAGATACGCAGTATTTT.

The chain uses TRBV11-2 and TRBJ1-5, with no clear D. The CDR3 spans 17 residues. Germline V gene data show CDR1 as SGHAT and CDR2 as FQNNGV. The germline V and J ends were trimmed by 1 base and 3 bases, with 16 bases remaining between them. CDR3 sequence reads: CASSLGRLGLANQPQHF. CDR3 coding DNA: TGTGCCAGCAGCTTAGGTCGTCTGGGTCTTGCCAATCAGCCCCAGCATTTT.

This clonotype is judged medium-sized. This chain joins TRBV5-4 and TRBJ2-3; 10 bases line up with TRBD2. CDR1 and CDR2 from the germline V gene are SGHNT and YYREEE (reference sequence). Unmatched junction bases numbered 7, after V lost 4 bases and J lost 2 bases. There are 16 residues in the CDR3. The CDR3 protein is CASSATSGRATDTQYF. In nucleotides, the CDR3 is TGTGCCAGCAGCGCCACAAGCGGGAGGGCCACAGATACGCAGTATTTT.

This clonotype was observed a single time. The V call is TRBV11-2, the J call TRBJ1-1; 8 positions agree with TRBD1. Per the germline V gene, CDR1 is SGHAT and CDR2 is FQNNGV. The J segment lost 5 bases and the V segment lost 2 bases, leaving 7 bases of the junction unmatched. CDR3 length: 15 residues. The CDR3: CASSLTPGGLTEAFF. CDR3 DNA: TGTGCCAGCAGCTTAACGCCAGGGGGCTTAACTGAAGCTTTCTTT.

The chain links TRBV6-4 to TRBJ2-2; 9 bases fit TRBD1. V gave up 6 bases and J gave up 7 bases; unmatched junction bases: 6. This CDR3 has 14 amino acids. Germline V lookup: CDR1 MRHNA, CDR2 SNTAGT. The chain's CDR3 is CASSRTGEDGELFF. The CDR3 coding sequence is TGTGCCAGCAGCCGGACAGGGGAGGACGGGGAGCTGTTTTTT.

Only one count was recorded for this clonotype. This rearrangement joins TRBV15 to TRBJ2-7; 10 nucleotides align to TRBD2. With 1 base clipped from V and 6 bases from J, the junction kept 6 bases outside the gene matches. This CDR3 is built from 15 residues. From germline, CDR1 is LNHNV and CDR2 YYDKDF (reference sequence). CDR3 nucleotide sequence: TGTGCCACCAGCAGAGCGGTTAGCGGGAGGACCGAGCAGTACTTC. Translating gives CATSRAVSGRTEQYF.

The chain combines TRBV29-1 with TRBJ2-7; D gene unclear. The V gene's germline CDR1 is SQVTM and CDR2 ANQGSEA. Trimming pared 4 bases from V and 2 bases from J, leaving 6 bases between. The CDR3 extends over 11 amino acids. The CDR3 nucleotides read TGCAGCGTTGGTTGGGCCTACGAGCAGTACTTC. Its translation is CSVGWAYEQYF.

The sample holds a few counts of this clonotype. The genes are TRBV12-3 or TRBV12-4 and TRBJ2-5; D is unresolved. The V gene lost 3 bases and the J gene lost 4 bases, with 9 bases spanning the gap. The CDR3 is 13 residues long. DNA of the CDR3: TGTGCCAGCAGTTTTAGAGGCGGAGAGACCCAGTACTTC. Protein: CASSFRGGETQYF.

This chain uses TRBV20-1 with TRBJ2-1; 11 bases agree with TRBD2. The CDR3 consists of 16 residues. CDR1 DFQATT and CDR2 SNEGSKA come from the germline V gene (reference sequence). J lost 0 bases, V lost 6 bases, and 7 bases had no gene match. This CDR3 reads CSAEGTSGLSYNEQFF. The CDR3 DNA reads TGCAGTGCCGAAGGGACTAGCGGCCTCTCCTACAATGAGCAGTTCTTC.

The V gene is TRBV20-1, the J gene TRBJ1-5, with no clear D. CDR1 and CDR2 (germline): DFQATT, SNEGSKA (reference sequence). CDR3 length: 13 amino acids. Trimming shortened V by 0 bases and J by 3 bases, and 6 bases separated the two germline ends. CDR3 loop: CSARDRFNQPQHF. As DNA, the CDR3 is TGCAGTGCTAGAGACAGGTTCAATCAGCCCCAGCATTTT.

CDR3: CASSGGQMGGYTF. CDR3 nucleotide sequence: TGTGCCAGCAGTGGGGGACAGATGGGCGGCTACACCTTC. V and J are TRBV2 and TRBJ1-2; 7 bases line up with TRBD1. V dropped 4 bases and J dropped 8; count of bases not matched to a gene: 7. Per germline, CDR1 SNHLY and CDR2 FYNNEI. The CDR3 extends over 13 amino acids.

The chain recombines TRBV20-1 with TRBJ1-5; D may be TRBD1 (5 bases). Germline CDR1 DFQATT, CDR2 SNEGSKA (reference sequence). The length of the CDR3 is 16 residues. The V end lost 0 bases, the J end lost 5 bases, and 17 bases lay between the germline ends. The CDR3: CSARESVRGFDQPQHF. CDR3 DNA sequence: TGCAGTGCTAGAGAATCGGTGCGGGGGTTCGATCAGCCCCAGCATTTT.

V gene TRBV28 combines with J gene TRBJ2-7; D gene unclear. CDR1 is MDHEN, CDR2 SYDVKM, per germline. Trimming took 3 bases from V and 1 from J, leaving 13 bases between them. CDR3 length equals 15 residues. Here the CDR3 DNA reads TGTGCCAGCAGTTTGGCAGGCTTGTTATCCTACGAGCAGTACTTC. Encoded protein: CASSLAGLLSYEQYF.

The V gene is TRBV6-1, the J gene TRBJ1-2, with 7 positions matching TRBD1. Germline values: CDR1 MNHNS, CDR2 SASEGT. The CDR3 length is 14 residues. Unmatched junction bases numbered 4, after V lost 2 bases and J lost 4 bases. Written as DNA, the CDR3 is TGTGCCAGCAGTGAACCAGGGGGTGGCTATGGCTACACCTTC. Protein product: CASSEPGGGYGYTF.

This rearrangement joins TRBV27 to TRBJ2-5, with D hard to call. V dropped 4 bases and J dropped 7 bases, with 7 bases sitting between them. The CDR3 runs to 11 residues. The germline V gene encodes CDR1 MNHEY and CDR2 SMNVEV (reference sequence). CDR3 protein: CASSSRGTQYF. In nucleotides, the CDR3 is TGTGCCAGCAGTTCCCGAGGGACCCAGTACTTC.

The V and J genes are TRBV20-1 and TRBJ2-5; D is perhaps TRBD2 (6 bases). CDR3 length: 15 amino acids. CDR1 DFQATT and CDR2 SNEGSKA come from the germline V gene (reference sequence). The ends were cut back, 5 bases at V and 9 bases at J, with 25 bases in the middle. The CDR3 spells CSAPPGGTSTRAQYF. In nucleotides, the CDR3 is TGCAGTGCTCCGCCCGGGGGTACCTCAACCCGGGCCCAGTACTTC.

V usage is TRBV4-3 and J usage is TRBJ2-5; D unresolved. Germline V CDR1 and CDR2: LGHNA, YSLEER. Trimming removed 3 bases at V and 2 bases at J, with 13 bases between. CDR3 length: 15 residues. The CDR3 bases are TGCGCCAGCAGCCAGAGTAGCAGGTCTCAAGAGACCCAGTACTTC. This gives the protein CASSQSSRSQETQYF.

J is TRBJ2-2 and V is TRBV7-2, with TRBD2 matching over 14 bases. The CDR3 runs 17 residues. The germline gives CDR1 SGHTA, CDR2 FQGNSA. V dropped 4 bases and J dropped 6; count of bases not matched to a gene: 7. DNA of the CDR3: TGTGCCAGCAGCTCATACCGACTAGCGGGAGGGGCCGGGGAGCTGTTTTTT. The encoded protein is CASSSYRLAGGAGELFF.

V is TRBV7-3 and J is TRBJ2-2; no clear D. The germline gives CDR1 SGHTA, CDR2 FQGTGA. The length of the CDR3 is 18 residues. The V and J ends lost 1 base and 6 bases respectively, with 21 bases between them. Here the CDR3 DNA reads TGTGCCAGCAGCTTAATCCCCCCCCGTAGTCCTACTGCCGGGGAGCTGTTTTTT. Its protein is CASSLIPPRSPTAGELFF.